This T cell receptor beta chain was found in a study of human T cells and chemical hapten exposure. Study-wide context: There were weekly diphenylcyclopropenone doses to the scalp for patients throughout the roughly 24-week study.

From germline, CDR1 is MNHEY and CDR2 SVGEGT. The V end lost 2 bases, the J end lost 6 bases, and 13 bases lay between the germline ends. The CDR3 extends over 14 amino acids. Unique molecular identifiers were attached to individual cDNA molecules within the library. TCRdb re-called the RACE reads with MiXCR, one entry per CDR3 protein. The sample holds a few hundred thousand distinct CDR3 sequences, about 6.9% seen once. In the case of this clonotype: Its antigen remains unknown.

Regarding time point: patch test 2, 6 weeks after DPC sensitization. Treatment of the sample: therapeutic diphenylcyclopropenone sensitization with weekly scalp DPC. Study results and limitations: Patch test score tracked positively with PT1 expanded TCR counts. Significantly more large CDR3 similarity clusters arose among expanded TCRs than among controls.

Source: whole blood, taken in connection with sensitization to the hapten diphenylcyclopropenone (DPC). The receptor comes from a woman under 30 with alopecia areata. Some clones in this sample may be carry-over from other donors' samples. The chain recombines TRBV6-2 or TRBV6-3 with TRBJ1-2; D unresolved. The CDR3 bases are TGTGCCAGCAGTTACACGGGGAGCTATGATGGCTACACCTTC. It is translated as CASSYTGSYDGYTF.